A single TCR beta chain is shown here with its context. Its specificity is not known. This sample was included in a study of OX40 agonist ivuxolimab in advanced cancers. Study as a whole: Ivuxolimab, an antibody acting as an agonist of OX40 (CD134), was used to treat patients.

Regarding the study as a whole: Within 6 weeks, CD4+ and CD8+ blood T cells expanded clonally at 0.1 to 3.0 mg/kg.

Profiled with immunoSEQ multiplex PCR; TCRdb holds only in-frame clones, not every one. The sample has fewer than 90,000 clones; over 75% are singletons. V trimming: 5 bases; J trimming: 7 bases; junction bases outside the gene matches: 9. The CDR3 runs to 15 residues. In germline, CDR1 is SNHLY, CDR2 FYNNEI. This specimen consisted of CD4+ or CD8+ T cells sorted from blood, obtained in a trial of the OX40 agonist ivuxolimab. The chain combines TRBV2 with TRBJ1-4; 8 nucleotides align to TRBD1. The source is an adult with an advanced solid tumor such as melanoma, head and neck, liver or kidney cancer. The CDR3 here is CASSQRTGRAEKLFF. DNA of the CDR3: TGTGCCAGCAGTCAGAGGACAGGGAGGGCTGAAAAACTGTTTTTT.